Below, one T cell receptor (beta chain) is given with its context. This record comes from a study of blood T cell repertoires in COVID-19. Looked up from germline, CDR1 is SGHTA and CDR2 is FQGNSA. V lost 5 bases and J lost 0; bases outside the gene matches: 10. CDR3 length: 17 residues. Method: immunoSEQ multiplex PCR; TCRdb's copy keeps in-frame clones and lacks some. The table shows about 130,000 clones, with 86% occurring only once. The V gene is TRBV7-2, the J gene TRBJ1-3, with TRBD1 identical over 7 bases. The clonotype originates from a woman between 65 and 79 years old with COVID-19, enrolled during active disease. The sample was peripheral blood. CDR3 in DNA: TGTGCCAGCAGCCCAGGGGGGAAGTTCCCCTCTGGAAACACCATATATTTT. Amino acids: CASSPGGKFPSGNTIYF. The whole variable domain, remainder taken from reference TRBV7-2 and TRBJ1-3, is GAGVSQSPSNKVTEKGKDVELRCDPISGHTALYWYRQSLGQGLEFLIYFQGNSAPDKSGLPSDRFSAERTGGSVSTLTIQRTQQEDSAVYLCASSPGGKFPSGNTIYFGEGSWLTVV.